This T cell receptor (beta chain) was profiled in a study of regulatory and conventional T cells in breast cancer. TCRdb processed the PCR reads anew with MiXCR; each CDR3 protein has one entry. The data hold 15,000 to 20,000 distinct CDR3 sequences, with about 31% observed a single time. This CDR3 has 14 amino acids. A note on this clonotype: No conserved phenylalanine or tryptophan ends this CDR3, so it is likely a read error.

This chain uses TRBV12-3 or TRBV12-4 with TRBJ1-5, with TRBD1 as a possible D gene (5 bases). The receptor's source is a female donor in good health. Sequencing input: conventional T cells from blood. The CDR3 nucleotides read TGTGCCAGCAGTTTGGGGCGAGGCAATCGGCCCCAGCATATT. Its translation is CASSLGRGNRPQHI.